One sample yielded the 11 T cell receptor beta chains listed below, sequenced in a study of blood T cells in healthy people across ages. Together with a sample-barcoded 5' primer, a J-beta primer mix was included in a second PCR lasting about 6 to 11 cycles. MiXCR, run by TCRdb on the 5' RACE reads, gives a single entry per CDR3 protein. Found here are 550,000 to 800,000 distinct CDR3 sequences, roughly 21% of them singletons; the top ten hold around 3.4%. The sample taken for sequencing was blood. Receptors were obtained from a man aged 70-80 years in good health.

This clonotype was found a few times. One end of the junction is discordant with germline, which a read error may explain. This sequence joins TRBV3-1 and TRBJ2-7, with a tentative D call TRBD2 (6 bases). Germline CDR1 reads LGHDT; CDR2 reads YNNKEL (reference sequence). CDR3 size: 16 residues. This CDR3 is CASSQDQRGASCEQYF. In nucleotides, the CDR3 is TGTGCCAGCAGCCAAGATCAGCGCGGGGCCTCCTGCGAGCAGTACTTC.

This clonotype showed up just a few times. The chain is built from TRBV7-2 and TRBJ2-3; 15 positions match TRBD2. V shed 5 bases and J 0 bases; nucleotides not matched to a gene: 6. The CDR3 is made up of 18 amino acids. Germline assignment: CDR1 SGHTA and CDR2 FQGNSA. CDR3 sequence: CASSAPGLAGGSTDTQYF. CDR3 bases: TGTGCCAGCAGCGCCCCGGGACTAGCGGGAGGTAGCACAGATACGCAGTATTTT.

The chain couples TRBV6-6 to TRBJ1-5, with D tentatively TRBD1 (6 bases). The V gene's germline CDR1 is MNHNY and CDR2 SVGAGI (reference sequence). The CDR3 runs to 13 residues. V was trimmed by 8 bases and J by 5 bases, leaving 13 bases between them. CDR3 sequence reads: CASATGSYQPQHF. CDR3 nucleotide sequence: TGTGCCAGCGCCACAGGGTCCTATCAGCCCCAGCATTTT.

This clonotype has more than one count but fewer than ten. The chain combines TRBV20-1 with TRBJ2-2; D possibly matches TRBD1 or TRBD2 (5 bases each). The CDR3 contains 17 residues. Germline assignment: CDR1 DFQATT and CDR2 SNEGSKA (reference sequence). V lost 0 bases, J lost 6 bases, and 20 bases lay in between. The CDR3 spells CSARDRKPEGIAGELFF. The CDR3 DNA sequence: TGCAGTGCTAGAGACCGGAAGCCAGAGGGGATCGCCGGGGAGCTGTTTTTT.

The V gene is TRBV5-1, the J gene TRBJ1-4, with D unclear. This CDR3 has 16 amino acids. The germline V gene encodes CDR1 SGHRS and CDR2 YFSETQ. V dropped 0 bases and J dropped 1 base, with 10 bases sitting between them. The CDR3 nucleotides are TGCGCCAGCAGCTTGGCCCCGCCCGGAACTAATGAAAAACTGTTTTTT. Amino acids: CASSLAPPGTNEKLFF.

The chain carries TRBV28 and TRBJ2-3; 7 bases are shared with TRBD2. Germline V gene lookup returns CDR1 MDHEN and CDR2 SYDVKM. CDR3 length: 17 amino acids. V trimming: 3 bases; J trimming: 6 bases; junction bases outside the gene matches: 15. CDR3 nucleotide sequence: TGTGCCAGCAGTTTCTTTGTAGGACTTGCGGGAGCGGATACGCAGTATTTT. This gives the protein CASSFFVGLAGADTQYF.

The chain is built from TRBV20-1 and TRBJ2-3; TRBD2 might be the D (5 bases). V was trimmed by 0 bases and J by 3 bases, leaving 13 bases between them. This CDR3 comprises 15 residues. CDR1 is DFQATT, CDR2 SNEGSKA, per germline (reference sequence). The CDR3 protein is CSARENGIWTDTQYF. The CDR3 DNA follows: TGCAGTGCTAGAGAAAACGGGATATGGACAGATACGCAGTATTTT.

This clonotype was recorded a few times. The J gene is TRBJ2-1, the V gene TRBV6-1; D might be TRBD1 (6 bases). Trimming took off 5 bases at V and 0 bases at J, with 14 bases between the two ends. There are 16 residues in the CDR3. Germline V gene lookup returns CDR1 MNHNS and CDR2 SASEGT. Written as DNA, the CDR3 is TGTGCCAGCAGTCAAAACAGGGTCGACTCCTACAATGAGCAGTTCTTC. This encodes CASSQNRVDSYNEQFF.

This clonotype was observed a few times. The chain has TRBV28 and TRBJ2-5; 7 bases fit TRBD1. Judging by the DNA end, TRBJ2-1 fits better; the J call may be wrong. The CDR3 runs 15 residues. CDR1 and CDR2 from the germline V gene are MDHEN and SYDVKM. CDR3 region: CASSFTTGYHNEQFF. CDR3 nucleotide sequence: TGTGCCAGCAGTTTTACGACAGGGTACCACAATGAGCAGTTCTTC.

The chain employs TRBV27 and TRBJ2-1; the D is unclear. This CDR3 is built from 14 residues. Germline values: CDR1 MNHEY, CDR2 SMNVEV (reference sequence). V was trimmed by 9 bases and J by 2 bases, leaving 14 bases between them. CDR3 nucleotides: TGTGCCAGTAACTTAGGACGGACCTACAATGAGCAGTTCTTC. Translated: CASNLGRTYNEQFF.

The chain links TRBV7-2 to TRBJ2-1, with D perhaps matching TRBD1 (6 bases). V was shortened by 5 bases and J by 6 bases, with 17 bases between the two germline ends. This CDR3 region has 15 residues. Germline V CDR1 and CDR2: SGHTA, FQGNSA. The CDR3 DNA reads TGTGCCAGCAGCCAAGAGGGGGTGTTAGGCAATGAGCAGTTCTTC. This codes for CASSQEGVLGNEQFF.